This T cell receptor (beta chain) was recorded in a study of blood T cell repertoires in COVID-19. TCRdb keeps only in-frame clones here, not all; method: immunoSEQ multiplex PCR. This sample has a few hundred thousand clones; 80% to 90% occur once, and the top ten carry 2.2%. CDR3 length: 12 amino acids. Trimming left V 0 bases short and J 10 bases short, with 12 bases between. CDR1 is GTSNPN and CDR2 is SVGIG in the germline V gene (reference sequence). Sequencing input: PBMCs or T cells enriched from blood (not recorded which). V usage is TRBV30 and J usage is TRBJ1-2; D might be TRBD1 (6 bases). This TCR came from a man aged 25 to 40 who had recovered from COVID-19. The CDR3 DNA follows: TGTGCCTGGAGTGTACAGGGTTTTGACTACACCTTC. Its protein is CAWSVQGFDYTF.